This T cell receptor (beta chain) was identified during a study of T-cell reconstitution after alpha-beta-depleted transplantation in children. The V gene end was trimmed by 3 bases and the J gene end by 12 bases; junction bases not matched to a gene: 8. Germline V gene lookup returns CDR1 SGHDT and CDR2 YYEEEE. CDR3 length equals 13 residues. It was with unique molecular identifiers that the TCRbeta library was prepared. In TCRdb, the PCR reads were re-called with MiXCR into one record per CDR3 protein. The sample has fewer than 500,000 distinct CDR3 sequences; over 40% are singletons. The chain couples TRBV5-6 to TRBJ2-1; 8 nucleotides align to TRBD2. Sequences were derived from PBMCs, sampled before TCRalphabeta/CD19-depleted stem cell transplant. This clonotype originated in a girl aged 2-10 years with aplastic anemia, due to receive a stem cell transplant. CDR3 in amino acids: CASSSGGRALQFF. The CDR3 nucleotides read TGTGCCAGCAGCTCGGGGGGGAGGGCTCTGCAGTTCTTC.